This TCR beta chain was captured by sequencing in a study of shared clonotypes between healthy human individuals. Whole-study context: For every donor, three CD4 naive, three CD4 memory, two CD8 naive and one CD8 memory plates were used.

Roughly 33,000 T cell genomes, or approximately 0.2 ug DNA, went into the sorted-subset replicate PCRs. Assay used: immunoSEQ multiplex PCR; TCRdb lists only in-frame clones, some missing. Of 550,000 to 850,000 clones listed, approximately 77% are singletons. Concerning this clone: As yet, its antigen is unknown.

Findings of the study overall: Larger richness was generally estimated for naive than memory subsets. Large sequencing depth failed to make sorted-subset sequencing complete, rarefaction showed.

The CDR3 covers 16 residues. The germline gives CDR1 LNHNV, CDR2 YYDKDF (reference sequence). Trimming shortened V by 0 bases and J by 0 bases, and 9 bases separated the two germline ends. V is TRBV15 and J is TRBJ1-3, with D maybe TRBD1 (6 bases). This sequence originates from a woman aged 25 to 45 in good health. The specimen sequenced was memory CD4+ T cells sorted from blood. Subset of the sample: CD45RA-negative fraction. CDR3 nucleotides: TGTGCCACCAGCAGAGATCCGGGGGCCTCTGGAAACACCATATATTTT. Protein: CATSRDPGASGNTIYF.